The next 26 T cell receptor beta chains were all read from a single sample in a study of blood T cell repertoires in COVID-19. Assay: immunoSEQ multiplex PCR; the TCRdb copy retains only in-frame clones and omits some. Of around 300,000 clones listed, roughly 85% were seen once; the top ten hold around 3%. The specimen sequenced was peripheral blood. The receptors stem from a woman in her 30s with active or convalescent COVID-19.

The chain is built from TRBV30 and TRBJ1-2; 7 nucleotides align to TRBD1. The CDR3 is made up of 13 amino acids. CDR1 and CDR2 from the germline V gene are GTSNPN and SVGIG (reference sequence). V shed 5 bases and J 2 bases; nucleotides not matched to a gene: 5. CDR3 in DNA: TGTGCCTGGGTTAGACAGGGCAACTATGGCTACACCTTC. It specifies CAWVRQGNYGYTF.

The rearrangement links TRBV28 to TRBJ2-2; D is undetermined. V lost 7 bases and J lost 4, with 10 bases in between. The length of the CDR3 is 13 residues. CDR1 is MDHEN, CDR2 SYDVKM, per germline. Written as DNA, the CDR3 is TGTGCCAGCACCTCCGGGTTCACCGGGGAGCTGTTTTTT. Its protein is CASTSGFTGELFF.

The chain links TRBV27 to TRBJ2-5; perhaps TRBD1 as D (7 bases). Looked up from germline, CDR1 is MNHEY and CDR2 is SMNVEV (reference sequence). The V end was cut by 6 bases, the J end by 5 bases, with 22 bases between. The CDR3 runs 16 residues. CDR3 sequence reads: CASSPRYLSGGETQYF. The CDR3 DNA is TGTGCCAGCAGCCCGCGTTACCTCTCAGGGGGGGAGACCCAGTACTTC.

CDR3 nucleotides: TGTGCCAGCAGCCCGGGGGGCAGCGTCCAAGAGACCCAGTACTTC. This codes for CASSPGGSVQETQYF. The V call is TRBV5-4, the J call TRBJ2-5; a weak D match, TRBD2 (7 bases). Germline V gene sequence: CDR1 SGHNT, CDR2 YYREEE (reference sequence). V was cut by 4 bases and J by 1 base, with 14 bases left in between. The CDR3 contains 15 residues.

The chain carries TRBV27 and TRBJ2-6; D gene uncertain. Germline CDR1 MNHEY, CDR2 SMNVEV (reference sequence). This CDR3 contains 15 residues. The V and J ends lost 5 bases and 0 bases respectively, with 8 bases between them. The chain's CDR3 is CASSPRSSGANVLTF. CDR3 sequence (DNA): TGTGCCAGCAGTCCCCGGAGCTCTGGGGCCAACGTCCTGACTTTC. Using reference TRBV27 and TRBJ2-6 for the parts outside the CDR3, the full variable domain is EAQVTQNPRYLITVTGKKLTVTCSQNMNHEYMSWYRQDPGLGLRQIYYSMNVEVTDKGDVPEGYKVSRKEKRNFPLILESPSPNQTSLYFCASSPRSSGANVLTFGAGSRLTVL.

V and J are TRBV14 and TRBJ2-3, with a possible D match to TRBD2 (6 bases). This CDR3 is 16 amino acids long. V dropped 8 bases and J dropped 2 bases, with 20 bases sitting between them. CDR1 SGHDN and CDR2 FVKESK come from the germline V gene. In DNA form, the CDR3 reads TGTGCCAGCCGACCGGCCCCCGGAGGGATCACAGATACGCAGTATTTT. Translating gives CASRPAPGGITDTQYF.

This clone was observed once. The chain couples TRBV1 to TRBJ2-1; the table's D call, TRBD2, has no DNA check behind it. TRBV1 is deemed a pseudogene. The CDR3 totals 19 residues. Here the CDR3 DNA reads TGCACCAGCAGCCAAGATAAAGGCCTAGCGGGGGCCCGACCTGCGTCTCAGTTCTTC. It encodes CTSSQDKGLAGARPASQFF.

The V gene is TRBV2, the J gene TRBJ2-3; 10 bases map to TRBD2. The CDR3 runs to 17 residues. The ends lost 3 bases at V and 2 bases at J; junction bases unmatched: 8. Germline lookup yields CDR1 SNHLY and CDR2 FYNNEI. This CDR3 reads CASSDRVAGGPTDTQYF. The CDR3 DNA is TGTGCCAGCAGTGATAGGGTAGCGGGGGGCCCCACAGATACGCAGTATTTT.

V gene TRBV6-5 combines with J gene TRBJ2-5; 8 bases are a match to TRBD1. Per germline, CDR1 MNHEY and CDR2 SVGAGI. The CDR3 is made up of 14 amino acids. V lost 5 bases to trimming and J lost 4 bases; unmatched junction nucleotides: 6. For the CDR3, the DNA is TGTGCCAGCAGTAGGACAGGGAATCTAGAGACCCAGTACTTC. It yields the protein CASSRTGNLETQYF.

The gene calls are TRBV6-2 or TRBV6-3 and TRBJ2-5, with D perhaps matching TRBD2 (6 bases). Germline-derived CDR1 and CDR2 are MNHEY and SVGEGT. Trimming removed 5 bases from V and 5 bases from J, with 12 bases in between. This CDR3 spans 13 amino acids. The CDR3 nucleotides are TGTGCCAGCAGTAGGTGGGCGGGGGAGACCCAGTACTTC. It encodes CASSRWAGETQYF.

The CDR3 region has the DNA TGTGCCAGCAGTCCCAGGGCCCCTACCCACGAGCAGTACTTC. Protein sequence: CASSPRAPTHEQYF. V and J are TRBV27 and TRBJ2-7, with D possibly being TRBD1 (5 bases). Germline V gene lookup returns CDR1 MNHEY and CDR2 SMNVEV (reference sequence). V was pared by 5 bases and J by 5 bases, with 16 bases between. There are 14 residues in the CDR3.

This clone has more than one count but fewer than ten. This chain links TRBV6-4 with TRBJ2-1, with TRBD1 matching over 11 bases. Losses at the gene ends were 2 bases for V and 6 bases for J; bases not matched to a gene: 6. Per germline, CDR1 MRHNA and CDR2 SNTAGT. This CDR3 contains 16 residues. CDR3 in DNA: TGTGCCAGCAGTGACGATCCAGGGACAGGGGGCAATGAGCAGTTCTTC. Residues: CASSDDPGTGGNEQFF.

The V call is TRBV9, the J call TRBJ2-7, with D possibly matching TRBD2 (6 bases). Per germline, CDR1 SGDLS and CDR2 YYNGEE. This CDR3 comprises 15 residues. Trimming left V 0 bases short and J 3 bases short, with 13 bases between. The CDR3 DNA reads as TGTGCCAGCAGCGTAGCTGGGGGGACCCTCTACGAGCAGTACTTC. Its protein product is CASSVAGGTLYEQYF. The whole variable domain, filled in from reference TRBV9 and TRBJ2-7, reads DSGVTQTPKHLITATGQRVTLRCSPRSGDLSVYWYQQSLDQGLQFLIQYYNGEERAKGNILERFSAQQFPDLHSELNLSSLELGDSALYFCASSVAGGTLYEQYFGPGTRLTVT.

The gene calls are TRBV30 and TRBJ1-1, with no clear D. V was pared by 0 bases and J by 2 bases, with 7 bases between. Germline lookup yields CDR1 GTSNPN and CDR2 SVGIG (reference sequence). CDR3 length: 13 amino acids. This CDR3 is CAWSVSQNTEAFF. The CDR3 bases are TGTGCCTGGAGTGTTTCCCAAAACACTGAAGCTTTCTTT.

CDR3 amino acids: CASNRGRTAYNSPLHF. CDR3 DNA sequence: TGTGCCAGCAATAGGGGCCGAACCGCCTATAATTCACCCCTCCACTTT. The genes are TRBV28 and TRBJ1-6; TRBD1 is a possible D gene (5 bases). CDR1 MDHEN and CDR2 SYDVKM come from the germline V gene. The CDR3 sequence is 16 residues long. Trimming cost V 7 bases and J 2 bases, with 15 bases left between them.

The chain is built from TRBV5-1 and TRBJ2-2, with D perhaps matching TRBD2 (6 bases). The CDR3 extends over 15 amino acids. Germline values: CDR1 SGHRS, CDR2 YFSETQ. V was pared by 2 bases and J by 2 bases, with 10 bases between. CDR3 amino acids: CASSFGTGNTGELFF. CDR3 nucleotide sequence: TGCGCCAGCAGCTTTGGGACTGGAAACACCGGGGAGCTGTTTTTT.

J is TRBJ1-4 and V is TRBV6-5; TRBD1 might be the D (6 bases). CDR1 and CDR2 (germline): MNHEY, SVGAGI. The CDR3 runs 16 residues. The V end was cut by 0 bases, the J end by 9 bases, with 17 bases between. The CDR3 spells CASSYSSGGGGKKLFF. CDR3 nucleotides: TGTGCCAGCAGTTACTCGTCGGGAGGGGGAGGGAAAAAACTGTTTTTT.

V gene TRBV30 combines with J gene TRBJ1-2; possibly TRBD1 for D (6 bases). The CDR3 covers 15 residues. V was shortened by 0 bases and J by 3 bases, with 14 bases between the two germline ends. Germline V gene data show CDR1 as GTSNPN and CDR2 as SVGIG (reference sequence). CDR3 in DNA: TGTGCCTGGAGTGTACGTTCGGGGGGCGACTATGGCTACACCTTC. Translated: CAWSVRSGGDYGYTF.

V usage is TRBV9 and J usage is TRBJ2-2; no clear D gene. CDR1 is SGDLS, CDR2 YYNGEE, per germline. V gave up 0 bases and J gave up 5 bases, with 8 bases separating them. CDR3 length equals 14 residues. The CDR3 loop reads CASSVVAGTGELFF. CDR3 DNA: TGTGCCAGCAGCGTAGTTGCCGGGACCGGGGAGCTGTTTTTT.

The chain is built from TRBV19 and TRBJ2-2; the match to TRBD1 covers 9 bases. CDR3 size: 16 residues. The V segment lost 4 bases and the J segment 1 base; nucleotides outside the gene matches: 4. Germline CDR1 LNHDA, CDR2 SQIVND (reference sequence). CDR3 protein: CASSKLGQGNTGELFF. Written as DNA, the CDR3 is TGTGCCAGTAGTAAACTGGGACAGGGGAACACCGGGGAGCTGTTTTTT.

V usage is TRBV9 and J usage is TRBJ1-1; TRBD1 matches at 9 bases. Trimming cost V 3 bases and J 11 bases; bases outside gene matches: 5. Germline V gene lookup returns CDR1 SGDLS and CDR2 YYNGEE. This CDR3 contains 12 residues. CDR3 coding DNA: TGTGCCAGCAGCGGCCCGGGACAGGGTGCTTTCTTT. Protein sequence: CASSGPGQGAFF. The complete variable domain, with remaining parts taken from reference TRBV9 and TRBJ1-1, reads DSGVTQTPKHLITATGQRVTLRCSPRSGDLSVYWYQQSLDQGLQFLIQYYNGEERAKGNILERFSAQQFPDLHSELNLSSLELGDSALYFCASSGPGQGAFFGQGTRLTVV.

The chain employs TRBV27 and TRBJ1-6; D ambiguous. CDR3 length: 15 amino acids. Between the trimmed V and J ends, which lost 3 bases and 7 bases, there was a span of 13 bases. Germline V gene sequence: CDR1 MNHEY, CDR2 SMNVEV (reference sequence). CDR3 loop: CASSLAGSGNSPLHF. In DNA form, the CDR3 reads TGTGCCAGCAGTTTGGCCGGCTCGGGAAATTCACCCCTCCACTTT.

The chain joins TRBV30 to TRBJ1-5; D may be TRBD1 (6 bases). Germline values: CDR1 GTSNPN, CDR2 SVGIG (reference sequence). The CDR3 is made up of 13 amino acids. V lost 2 bases to trimming and J lost 2 bases, with 7 bases between them. For the CDR3, the DNA is TGTGCCTGGAGTCGGACAGGCAATCAGCCCCAGCATTTT. As protein: CAWSRTGNQPQHF.

The chain has TRBV21-1 and TRBJ1-1; the D call of TRBD1 is as the table states it, not checked on the DNA. TRBV21-1 is tagged as a pseudogene. CDR3 length equals 14 residues. The CDR3 sequence is CASSPRQTNTEAFF. DNA for the CDR3: TGTGCCAGCAGCCCTCGACAGACAAACACTGAAGCTTTCTTT.

The chain has TRBV14 and TRBJ2-7; D may be TRBD1 (6 bases). Per the germline V gene, CDR1 is SGHDN and CDR2 is FVKESK. The CDR3 extends over 14 amino acids. V was pared by 0 bases and J by 6 bases, with 12 bases between. For the CDR3, the DNA is TGTGCCAGCAGCCAAGAAGTCAGGGGAGCCGAGCAGTACTTC. Its translation: CASSQEVRGAEQYF.

The CDR3 protein is CASNPSRDQPQHF. As DNA, the CDR3 is TGTGCCAGCAATCCTTCACGGGATCAGCCCCAGCATTTT. The V call is TRBV6-5, the J call TRBJ1-5; D unresolved. CDR1 and CDR2 from the germline V gene are MNHEY and SVGAGI. V was clipped by 7 bases and J by 5 bases, with 12 bases between them. This CDR3 has 13 amino acids.